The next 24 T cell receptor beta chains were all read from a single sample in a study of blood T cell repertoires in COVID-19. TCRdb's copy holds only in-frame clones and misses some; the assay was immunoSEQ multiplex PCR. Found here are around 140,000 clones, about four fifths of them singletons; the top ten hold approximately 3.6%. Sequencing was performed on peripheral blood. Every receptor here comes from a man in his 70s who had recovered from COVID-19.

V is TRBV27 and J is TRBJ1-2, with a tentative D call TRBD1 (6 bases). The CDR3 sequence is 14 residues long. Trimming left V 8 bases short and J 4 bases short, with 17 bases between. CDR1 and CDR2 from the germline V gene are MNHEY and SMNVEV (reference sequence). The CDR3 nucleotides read TGTGCCAGCGCACAGGGTGGGTCGGGCTATGGCTACACCTTC. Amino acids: CASAQGGSGYGYTF.

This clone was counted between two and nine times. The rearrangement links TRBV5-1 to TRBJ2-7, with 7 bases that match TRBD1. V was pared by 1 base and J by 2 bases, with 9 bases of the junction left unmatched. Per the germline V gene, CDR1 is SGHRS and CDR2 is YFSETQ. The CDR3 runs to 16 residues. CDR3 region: CASSLYGTEVTYEQYF. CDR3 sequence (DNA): TGCGCCAGCAGCTTGTACGGGACAGAAGTCACCTACGAGCAGTACTTC.

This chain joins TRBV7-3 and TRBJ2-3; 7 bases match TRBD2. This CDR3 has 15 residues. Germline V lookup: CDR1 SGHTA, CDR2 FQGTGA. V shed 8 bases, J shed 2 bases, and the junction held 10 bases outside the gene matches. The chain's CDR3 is CASSSGTRFTDTQYF. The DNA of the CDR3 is TGTGCCAGCTCTAGCGGCACCAGATTCACAGATACGCAGTATTTT.

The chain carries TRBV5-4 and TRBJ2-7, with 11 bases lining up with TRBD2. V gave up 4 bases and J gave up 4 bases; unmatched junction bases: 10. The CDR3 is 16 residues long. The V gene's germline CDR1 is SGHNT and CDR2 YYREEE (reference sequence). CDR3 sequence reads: CASSLHLTSGSYEQYF. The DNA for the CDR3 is TGTGCCAGCAGCCTCCACCTCACTAGCGGGAGTTACGAGCAGTACTTC.

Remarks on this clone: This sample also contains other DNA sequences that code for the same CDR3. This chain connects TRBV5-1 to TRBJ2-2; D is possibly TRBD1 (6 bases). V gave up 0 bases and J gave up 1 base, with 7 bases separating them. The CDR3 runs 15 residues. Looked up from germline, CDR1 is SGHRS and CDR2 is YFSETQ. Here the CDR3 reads CASSLAGVNTGELFF. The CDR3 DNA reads TGCGCCAGCAGCTTGGCAGGGGTGAACACCGGGGAGCTGTTTTTT.

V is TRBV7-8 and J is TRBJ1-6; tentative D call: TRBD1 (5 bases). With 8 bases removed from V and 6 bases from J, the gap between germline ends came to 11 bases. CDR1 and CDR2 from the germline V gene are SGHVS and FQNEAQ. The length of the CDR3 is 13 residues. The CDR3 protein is CASQGVVNSPLHF. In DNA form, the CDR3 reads TGTGCCAGCCAGGGTGTAGTTAATTCACCCCTCCACTTT.

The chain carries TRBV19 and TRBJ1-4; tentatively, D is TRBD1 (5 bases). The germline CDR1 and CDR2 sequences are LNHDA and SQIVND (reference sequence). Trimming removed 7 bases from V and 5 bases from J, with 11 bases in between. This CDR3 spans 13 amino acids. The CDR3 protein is CASNDSGNEKLFF. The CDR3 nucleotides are TGTGCCAGTAACGACAGCGGGAATGAAAAACTGTTTTTT.

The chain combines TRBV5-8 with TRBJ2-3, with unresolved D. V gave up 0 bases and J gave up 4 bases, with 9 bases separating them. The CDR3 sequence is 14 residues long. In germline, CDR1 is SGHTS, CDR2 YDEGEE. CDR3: CASSLGQVADTQYF. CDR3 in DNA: TGTGCCAGCAGCTTGGGACAAGTGGCAGATACGCAGTATTTT.

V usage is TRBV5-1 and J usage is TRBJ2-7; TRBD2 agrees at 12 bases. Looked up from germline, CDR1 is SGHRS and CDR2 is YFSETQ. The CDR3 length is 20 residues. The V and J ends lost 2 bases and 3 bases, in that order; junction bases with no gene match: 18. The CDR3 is CASSFFPTSGRIPNDYEQYF. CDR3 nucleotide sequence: TGCGCCAGCAGCTTCTTCCCTACTAGCGGGAGGATTCCTAACGACTACGAGCAGTACTTC. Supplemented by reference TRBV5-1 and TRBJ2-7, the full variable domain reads KAGVTQTPRYLIKTRGQQVTLSCSPISGHRSVSWYQQTPGQGLQFLFEYFSETQRNKGNFPGRFSGRQFSNSRSEMNVSTLELGDSALYLCASSFFPTSGRIPNDYEQYFGPGTRLTVT.

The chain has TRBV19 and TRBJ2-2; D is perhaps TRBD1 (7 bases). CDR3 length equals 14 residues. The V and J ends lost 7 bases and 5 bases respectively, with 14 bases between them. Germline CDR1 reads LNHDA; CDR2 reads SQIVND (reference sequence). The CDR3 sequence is CASKAQGRTGELFF. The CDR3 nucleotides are TGTGCCAGTAAGGCACAGGGGAGGACCGGGGAGCTGTTTTTT.

The CDR3 nucleotides read TGTGCCAGCAGCTTATCCCCCCATGAAGCTTTCTTT. It translates to CASSLSPHEAFF. The rearrangement joins TRBV11-2 to TRBJ1-1, with unresolved D. V was shortened by 2 bases and J by 7 bases, with 8 bases between the two germline ends. This CDR3 region has 12 residues. Germline assignment: CDR1 SGHAT and CDR2 FQNNGV.

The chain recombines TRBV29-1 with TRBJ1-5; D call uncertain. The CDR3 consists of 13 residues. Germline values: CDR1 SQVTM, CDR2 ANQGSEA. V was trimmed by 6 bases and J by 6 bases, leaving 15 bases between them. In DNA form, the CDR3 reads TGCAGCGTCGAGGGCAGGAAGGGTCAGCCCCAGCATTTT. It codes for CSVEGRKGQPQHF.

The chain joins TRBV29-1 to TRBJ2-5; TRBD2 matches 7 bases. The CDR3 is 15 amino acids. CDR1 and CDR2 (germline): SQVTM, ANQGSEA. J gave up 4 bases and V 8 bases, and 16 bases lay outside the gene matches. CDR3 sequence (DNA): TGCAGCTCGAGTCGCGGACTAGAGCGGGGAGAGACCCAGTACTTC. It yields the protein CSSSRGLERGETQYF. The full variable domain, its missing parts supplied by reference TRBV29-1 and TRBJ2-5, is SAVISQKPSRDICQRGTSLTIQCQVDSQVTMMFWYRQQPGQSLTLIATANQGSEATYESGFVIDKFPISRPNLTFSTLTVSNMSPEDSSIYLCSSSRGLERGETQYFGPGTRLLVL.

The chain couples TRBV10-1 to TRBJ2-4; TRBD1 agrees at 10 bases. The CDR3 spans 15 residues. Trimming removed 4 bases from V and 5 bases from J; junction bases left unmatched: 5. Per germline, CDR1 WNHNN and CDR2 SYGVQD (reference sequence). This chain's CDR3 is CASSAPGTGENIQYF. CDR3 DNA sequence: TGCGCCAGCAGTGCTCCCGGGACAGGGGAAAACATTCAGTACTTC.

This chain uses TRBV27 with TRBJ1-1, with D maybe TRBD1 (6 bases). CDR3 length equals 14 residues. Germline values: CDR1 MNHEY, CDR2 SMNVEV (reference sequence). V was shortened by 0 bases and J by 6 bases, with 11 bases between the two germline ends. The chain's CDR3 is CASSLSPGVAEAFF. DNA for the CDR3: TGTGCCAGCAGTTTATCACCAGGGGTGGCTGAAGCTTTCTTT.

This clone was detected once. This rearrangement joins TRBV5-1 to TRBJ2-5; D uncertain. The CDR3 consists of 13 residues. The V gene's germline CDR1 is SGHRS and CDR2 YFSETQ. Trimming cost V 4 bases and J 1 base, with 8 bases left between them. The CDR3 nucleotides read TGCGCCAGCAGCAACACCCTCCAAGAGACCCAGTACTTC. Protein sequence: CASSNTLQETQYF. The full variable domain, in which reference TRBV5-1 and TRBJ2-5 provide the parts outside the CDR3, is KAGVTQTPRYLIKTRGQQVTLSCSPISGHRSVSWYQQTPGQGLQFLFEYFSETQRNKGNFPGRFSGRQFSNSRSEMNVSTLELGDSALYLCASSNTLQETQYFGPGTRLLVL.

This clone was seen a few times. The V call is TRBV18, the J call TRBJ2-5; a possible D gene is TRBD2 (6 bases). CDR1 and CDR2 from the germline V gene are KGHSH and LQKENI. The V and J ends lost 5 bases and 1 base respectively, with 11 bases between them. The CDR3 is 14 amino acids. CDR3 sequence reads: CASSSGGVQETQYF. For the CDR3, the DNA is TGTGCCAGCTCATCTGGAGGGGTCCAAGAGACCCAGTACTTC.

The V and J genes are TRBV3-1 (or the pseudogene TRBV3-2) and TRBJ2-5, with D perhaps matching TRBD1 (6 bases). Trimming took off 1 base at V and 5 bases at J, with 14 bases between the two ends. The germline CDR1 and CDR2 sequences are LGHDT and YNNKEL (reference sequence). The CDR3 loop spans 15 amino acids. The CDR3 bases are TGTGCCAGCAGCCAAGTTCTGACAGGACGGGAGACCCAGTACTTC. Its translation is CASSQVLTGRETQYF.

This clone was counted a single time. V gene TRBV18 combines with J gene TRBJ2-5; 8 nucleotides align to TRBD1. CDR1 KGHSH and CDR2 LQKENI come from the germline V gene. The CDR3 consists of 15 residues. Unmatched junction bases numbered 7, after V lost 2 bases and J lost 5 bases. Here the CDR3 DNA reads TGTGCCAGCTCACCAGGACAGGGTGTGGTCGAGACCCAGTACTTC. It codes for CASSPGQGVVETQYF. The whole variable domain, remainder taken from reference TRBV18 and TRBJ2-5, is NAGVMQNPRHLVRRRGQEARLRCSPMKGHSHVYWYRQLPEEGLKFMVYLQKENIIDESGMPKERFSAEFPKEGPSILRIQQVVRGDSAAYFCASSPGQGVVETQYFGPGTRLLVL.

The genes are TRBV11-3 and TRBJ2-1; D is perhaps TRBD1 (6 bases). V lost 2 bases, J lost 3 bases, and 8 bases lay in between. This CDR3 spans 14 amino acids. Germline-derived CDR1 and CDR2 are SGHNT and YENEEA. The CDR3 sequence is CASSLTGLYNEQFF. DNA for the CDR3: TGTGCCAGCAGCTTAACAGGGCTCTACAATGAGCAGTTCTTC.

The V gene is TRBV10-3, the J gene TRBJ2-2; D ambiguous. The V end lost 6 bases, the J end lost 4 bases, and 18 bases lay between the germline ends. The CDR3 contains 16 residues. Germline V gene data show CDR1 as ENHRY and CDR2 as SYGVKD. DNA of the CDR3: TGTGCCATCAGCCCCCAGGTTTTAGTTGGCACCGGGGAGCTGTTTTTT. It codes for CAISPQVLVGTGELFF.

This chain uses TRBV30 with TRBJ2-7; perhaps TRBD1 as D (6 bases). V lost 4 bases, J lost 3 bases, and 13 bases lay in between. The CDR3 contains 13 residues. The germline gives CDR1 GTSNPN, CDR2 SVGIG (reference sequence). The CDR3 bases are TGTGCCTGGAATGGGGGCAGGGGCTACGAGCAGTACTTC. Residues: CAWNGGRGYEQYF. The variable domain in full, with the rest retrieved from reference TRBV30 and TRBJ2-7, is SQTIHQWPATLVQPVGSPLSLECTVEGTSNPNLYWYRQAAGRGLQLLFYSVGIGQISSEVPQNLSASRPQDRQFILSSKKLLLSDSGFYLCAWNGGRGYEQYFGPGTRLTVT.

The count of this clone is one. DNA of the CDR3: TGCGCCAGCAGCCATCAGACAGGGGGCGCTTCCTACGAGCAGTACTTC. Translated, it gives CASSHQTGGASYEQYF. This chain joins TRBV4-1 and TRBJ2-7, with 10 bases fitting TRBD1. This CDR3 is built from 16 residues. The germline CDR1 and CDR2 sequences are MGHRA and YSYEKL. Trimming at V came to 3 bases and at J to 1 base, leaving 6 bases not matched to a gene.

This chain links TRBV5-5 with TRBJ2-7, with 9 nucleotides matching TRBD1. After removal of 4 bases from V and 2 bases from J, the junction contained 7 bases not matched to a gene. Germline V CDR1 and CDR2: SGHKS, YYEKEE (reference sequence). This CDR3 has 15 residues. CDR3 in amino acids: CASSLRQGDTYEQYF. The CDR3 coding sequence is TGTGCCAGCAGCCTCAGACAGGGGGATACCTACGAGCAGTACTTC.